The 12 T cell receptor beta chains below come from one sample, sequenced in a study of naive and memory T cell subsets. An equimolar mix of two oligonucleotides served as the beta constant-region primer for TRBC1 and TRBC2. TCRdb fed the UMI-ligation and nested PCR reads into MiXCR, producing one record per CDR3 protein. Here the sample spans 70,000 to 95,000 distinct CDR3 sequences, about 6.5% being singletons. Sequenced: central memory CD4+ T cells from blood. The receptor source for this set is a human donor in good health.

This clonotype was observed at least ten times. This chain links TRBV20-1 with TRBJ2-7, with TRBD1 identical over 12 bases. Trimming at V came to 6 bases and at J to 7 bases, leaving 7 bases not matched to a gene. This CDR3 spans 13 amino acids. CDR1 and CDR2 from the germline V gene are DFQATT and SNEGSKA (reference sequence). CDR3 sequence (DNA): TGCAGTGCCCTGGGACAGGGGGCCGGGGAGCAGTACTTC. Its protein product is CSALGQGAGEQYF.

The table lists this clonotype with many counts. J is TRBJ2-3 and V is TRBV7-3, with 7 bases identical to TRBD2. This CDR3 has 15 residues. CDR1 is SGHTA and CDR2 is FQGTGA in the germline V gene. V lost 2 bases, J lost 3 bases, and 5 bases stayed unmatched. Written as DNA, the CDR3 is TGTGCCAGCAGCTTAGGGGGAGGGACTACAGATACGCAGTATTTT. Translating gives CASSLGGGTTDTQYF. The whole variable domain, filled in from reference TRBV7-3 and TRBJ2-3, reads GAGVSQTPSNKVTEKGKYVELRCDPISGHTALYWYRQSLGQGPEFLIYFQGTGAADDSGLPNDRFFAVRPEGSVSTLKIQRTERGDSAVYLCASSLGGGTTDTQYFGPGTRLTVL.

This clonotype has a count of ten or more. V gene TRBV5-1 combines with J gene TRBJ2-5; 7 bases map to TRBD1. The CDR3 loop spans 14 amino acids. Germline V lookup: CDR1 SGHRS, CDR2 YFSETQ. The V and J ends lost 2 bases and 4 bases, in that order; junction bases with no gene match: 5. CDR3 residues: CASSFSTGPETQYF. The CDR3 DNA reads TGCGCCAGCAGCTTTTCGACAGGGCCAGAGACCCAGTACTTC.

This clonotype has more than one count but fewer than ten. This CDR3 reads CASSRNVYGYTF. CDR3 in DNA: TGTGCCAGCAGCCGCAATGTCTATGGCTACACCTTC. V and J are TRBV12-3 or TRBV12-4 and TRBJ1-2, with no clear D. V lost 6 bases to trimming and J lost 4 bases, with 9 bases between them. This CDR3 spans 12 amino acids.

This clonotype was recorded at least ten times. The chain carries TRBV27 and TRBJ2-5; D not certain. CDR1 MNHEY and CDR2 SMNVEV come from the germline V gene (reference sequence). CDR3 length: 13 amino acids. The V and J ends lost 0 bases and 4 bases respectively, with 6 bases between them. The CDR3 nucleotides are TGTGCCAGCAGTTTATCACTGGGAGAGACCCAGTACTTC. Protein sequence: CASSLSLGETQYF.

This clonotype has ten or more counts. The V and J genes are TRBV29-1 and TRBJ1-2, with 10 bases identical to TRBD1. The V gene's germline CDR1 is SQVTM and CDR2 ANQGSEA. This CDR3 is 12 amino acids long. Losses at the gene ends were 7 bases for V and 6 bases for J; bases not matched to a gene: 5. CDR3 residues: CSGGQGRDGYTF. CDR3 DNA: TGCAGCGGGGGACAGGGGAGGGATGGCTACACCTTC.

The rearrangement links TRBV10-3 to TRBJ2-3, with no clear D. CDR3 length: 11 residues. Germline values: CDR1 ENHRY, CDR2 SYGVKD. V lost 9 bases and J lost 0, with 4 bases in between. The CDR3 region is CAIGSTDTQYF. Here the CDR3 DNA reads TGTGCCATAGGCAGCACAGATACGCAGTATTTT.

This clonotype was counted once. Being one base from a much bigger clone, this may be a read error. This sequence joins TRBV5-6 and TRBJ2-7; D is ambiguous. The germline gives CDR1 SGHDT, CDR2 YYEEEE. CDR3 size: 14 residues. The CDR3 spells CASSLSSISYEQHF. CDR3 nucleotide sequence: TGTGCCAGCAGCTTGTCTTCTATCTCCTACGAGCAGCACTTC.

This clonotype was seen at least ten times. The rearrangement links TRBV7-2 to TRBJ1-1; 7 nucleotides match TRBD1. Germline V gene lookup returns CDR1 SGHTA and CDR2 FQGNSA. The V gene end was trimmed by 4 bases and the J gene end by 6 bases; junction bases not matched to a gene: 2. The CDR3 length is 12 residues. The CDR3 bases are TGTGCCAGCAGCTCCGGGACAGCTGAAGCTTTCTTT. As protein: CASSSGTAEAFF.

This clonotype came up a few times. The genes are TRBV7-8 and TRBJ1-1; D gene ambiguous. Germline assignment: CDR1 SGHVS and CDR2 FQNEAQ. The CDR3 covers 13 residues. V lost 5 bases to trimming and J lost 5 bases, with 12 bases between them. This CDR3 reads CASSAGRKTEAFF. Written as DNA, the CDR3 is TGTGCCAGCAGCGCGGGGAGGAAGACTGAAGCTTTCTTT.

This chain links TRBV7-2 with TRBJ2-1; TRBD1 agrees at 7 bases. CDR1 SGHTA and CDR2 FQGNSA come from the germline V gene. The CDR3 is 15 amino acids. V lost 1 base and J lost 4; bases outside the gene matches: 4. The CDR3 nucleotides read TGTGCCAGCAGCTTAGAGGGACAGTATTACAATGAGCAGTTCTTC. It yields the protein CASSLEGQYYNEQFF.

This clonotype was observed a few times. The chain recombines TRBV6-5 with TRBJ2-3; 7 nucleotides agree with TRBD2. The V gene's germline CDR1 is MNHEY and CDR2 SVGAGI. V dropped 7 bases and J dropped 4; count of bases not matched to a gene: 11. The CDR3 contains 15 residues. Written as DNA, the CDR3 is TGTGCCAGCACCCACGGGGCGGGGGATGCAGATACGCAGTATTTT. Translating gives CASTHGAGDADTQYF.